What follows are 23 T cell receptor beta chains derived from one specimen sequenced in a study of human T cells and chemical hapten exposure. TCRdb redid the calling of the RACE reads with MiXCR, one entry per CDR3 protein. The sample records about 120,000 distinct CDR3 sequences, about 10% being singletons. Time point in this sample: patch test 3, about 24 weeks after DPC sensitization. The sample's treatment: therapeutic diphenylcyclopropenone sensitization with weekly scalp DPC. The sequenced sample was whole blood, obtained in connection with sensitization to the hapten diphenylcyclopropenone (DPC). The receptors derive from a woman between 45 and 60 years old with alopecia areata. Some clones in this sample may be carry-over from other donors' samples.

The V call is TRBV2, the J call TRBJ1-3, with TRBD1 as a possible D gene (6 bases). Germline CDR1 SNHLY, CDR2 FYNNEI. The CDR3 is 14 amino acids. The V end lost 3 bases, the J end lost 0 bases, and 6 bases lay between the germline ends. Written as DNA, the CDR3 is TGTGCCAGCAGTGAGACAGGCTCTGGAAACACCATATATTTT. It translates to CASSETGSGNTIYF.

In this sample, this clonotype turned up many times. This chain connects TRBV5-1 to TRBJ2-7; 13 nucleotides agree with TRBD2. Looked up from germline, CDR1 is SGHRS and CDR2 is YFSETQ. This CDR3 is 14 amino acids long. V was clipped by 7 bases and J by 3 bases; unmatched bases: 4. The CDR3 sequence: CASGRTSGGYEQYF. The CDR3 DNA reads as TGCGCCAGCGGCAGGACTAGCGGGGGCTACGAGCAGTACTTC.

The chain joins TRBV7-8 to TRBJ1-1; D perhaps matches TRBD1 (6 bases). The CDR3 length is 14 residues. Germline loops: CDR1 SGHVS, CDR2 FQNEAQ. Trimming shortened V by 6 bases and J by 5 bases, and 16 bases separated the two germline ends. CDR3 sequence reads: CASRQGGGGTEAFF. DNA for the CDR3: TGTGCCAGCAGACAGGGCGGGGGGGGGACTGAAGCTTTCTTT.

This clonotype was observed a handful of times. This chain uses TRBV7-9 with TRBJ1-4; D call uncertain. Per germline, CDR1 SEHNR and CDR2 FQNEAQ (reference sequence). The CDR3 runs to 13 residues. The V gene lost 5 bases and the J gene lost 4 bases, with 8 bases spanning the gap. The CDR3, as DNA: TGTGCCAGCAGCCCAGACTTTAATGAAAAACTGTTTTTT. This gives the protein CASSPDFNEKLFF.

The genes are TRBV27 and TRBJ2-5, with a weak D call TRBD2 (5 bases). The germline V and J ends were trimmed by 5 bases and 7 bases, with 14 bases remaining between them. The length of the CDR3 is 13 residues. From germline, CDR1 is MNHEY and CDR2 SMNVEV (reference sequence). The CDR3 sequence: CASSTTNRGTQYF. The DNA of the CDR3 is TGTGCCAGCAGTACGACCAACCGGGGGACCCAGTACTTC.

This clonotype was observed a few times. This rearrangement joins TRBV4-3 to TRBJ2-1; D is unresolved. CDR1 LGHNA and CDR2 YSLEER come from the germline V gene. The V and J ends lost 0 bases and 9 bases respectively, with 9 bases between them. The CDR3 has 13 residues. In DNA form, the CDR3 reads TGCGCCAGCAGCCAAGATCGGCACCTTGAGCAGTTCTTC. Translated: CASSQDRHLEQFF.

This chain connects TRBV5-6 to TRBJ2-2; D call uncertain. The CDR3 totals 19 residues. CDR1 and CDR2 from the germline V gene are SGHDT and YYEEEE. V was clipped by 0 bases and J by 3 bases, with 21 bases between them. The CDR3 DNA is TGTGCCAGCAGCTTGGGAGAGGTGGCCCGCCGAGGTTACACCGGGGAGCTGTTTTTT. This translates into CASSLGEVARRGYTGELFF.

A remark on this clonotype: Since a much larger clone is just one base distant, this may be a read error. CDR3 loop: CACSQALVGEQFF. CDR3 DNA sequence: TGTGCCTGCAGCCAGGCGTTAGTGGGTGAGCAGTTCTTC. The chain uses TRBV14 and TRBJ2-1, with D uncertain. Germline lookup yields CDR1 SGHDN and CDR2 FVKESK. The CDR3 covers 13 residues.

This clonotype has only a few counts. The chain uses TRBV6-6 and TRBJ1-5; D is uncertain. The germline V gene encodes CDR1 MNHNY and CDR2 SVGAGI (reference sequence). CDR3 length equals 14 residues. The ends were cut back, 2 bases at V and 3 bases at J, with 8 bases in the middle. The CDR3, as DNA: TGTGCCAGCAGTTACCGGCAGATCAATCAGCCCCAGCATTTT. This translates into CASSYRQINQPQHF.

This clonotype has only one observation. This could be a read error, since a much larger clone is one nucleotide away. DNA for the CDR3: TGTGCCAGAAGCTTAGTGTGGGGGCAAGAGACCCAGTACTTC. Translating gives CARSLVWGQETQYF. The V call is TRBV7-2, the J call TRBJ2-5; D may match TRBD1 or TRBD2 (5 bases each). Germline CDR1 reads SGHTA; CDR2 reads FQGNSA. The CDR3 has 14 amino acids.

V usage is TRBV19 and J usage is TRBJ2-7; 11 nucleotides line up with TRBD2. This CDR3 spans 15 amino acids. J lost 5 bases, V lost 4 bases, and 7 bases had no gene match. Germline-derived CDR1 and CDR2 are LNHDA and SQIVND (reference sequence). The CDR3 DNA reads TGTGCCAGTAGTACCTCGACTAGCGGGACCCACGAGCAGTACTTC. This gives the protein CASSTSTSGTHEQYF.

This clonotype was counted ten times or more. V usage is TRBV10-3 and J usage is TRBJ2-1; D is undetermined. The germline V gene encodes CDR1 ENHRY and CDR2 SYGVKD. The CDR3 extends over 13 amino acids. V gave up 3 bases and J gave up 15 bases, with 18 bases separating them. The CDR3 DNA follows: TGTGCCATCAGTGACGTAGGAAGCGCCCCACCGTTCTTC. Translation: CAISDVGSAPPFF.

This clonotype was recorded many times. J is TRBJ2-5 and V is TRBV5-1; 8 bases align to TRBD1. With 3 bases clipped from V and 6 bases from J, the junction kept 10 bases outside the gene matches. CDR1 is SGHRS, CDR2 YFSETQ, per germline. There are 15 residues in the CDR3. CDR3 amino acids: CASSSEDRASKTQYF. The DNA for the CDR3 is TGCGCCAGCAGCTCCGAGGACAGGGCGTCAAAGACCCAGTACTTC.

The rearrangement uses TRBV2 and TRBJ1-1, with TRBD1 as a possible D gene (5 bases). CDR1 and CDR2 (germline): SNHLY, FYNNEI. The CDR3 runs to 13 residues. The ends were cut back, 8 bases at V and 1 base at J, with 11 bases in the middle. The CDR3 region is CASRADKNTEAFF. CDR3 nucleotide sequence: TGTGCCAGCCGGGCGGACAAGAACACTGAAGCTTTCTTT. The whole variable domain, filled in from reference TRBV2 and TRBJ1-1, reads EPEVTQTPSHQVTQMGQEVILRCVPISNHLYFYWYRQILGQKVEFLVSFYNNEISEKSEIFDDQFSVERPDGSNFTLKIRSTKLEDSAMYFCASRADKNTEAFFGQGTRLTVV.

This clonotype turned up a few times. This sequence joins TRBV28 and TRBJ1-5; TRBD1 matches 7 bases. The CDR3 is 15 amino acids. CDR1 is MDHEN, CDR2 SYDVKM, per germline. J was trimmed by 5 bases and V by 4 bases; bases with no gene match: 8. This chain's CDR3 is CASSSRQGGYQPQHF. CDR3 coding DNA: TGTGCCAGCAGTTCCAGACAGGGCGGTTATCAGCCCCAGCATTTT.

Ten or more counts support this clonotype. This rearrangement joins TRBV12-3 or TRBV12-4 to TRBJ2-6; TRBD1 aligns across 8 bases. The V segment lost 6 bases and the J segment 0 bases; nucleotides outside the gene matches: 4. This CDR3 is built from 16 residues. CDR3 protein: CASRGDRSSGANVLTF. The CDR3 DNA reads as TGTGCCAGCAGAGGGGACAGGAGCTCTGGGGCCAACGTCCTGACTTTC.

About this clonotype itself: Given a much more abundant clone one base away, this may be a read error. The gene calls are TRBV5-5 and TRBJ2-1; D not certain. Trimming shortened V by 0 bases and J by 0 bases, and 10 bases separated the two germline ends. The CDR3 runs 16 residues. Germline lookup yields CDR1 SGHKS and CDR2 YYEKEE (reference sequence). The CDR3 coding sequence is TGTGCCAGCAGCTTGGAGCACTCGAGCTCCTACAATGAGCAGTTCTTC. This encodes CASSLEHSSSYNEQFF. The entire variable domain, with the rest obtained from reference TRBV5-5 and TRBJ2-1, is as follows: DAGVTQSPTHLIKTRGQQVTLRCSPISGHKSVSWYQQVLGQGPQFIFQYYEKEERGRGNFPDRFSARQFPNYSSELNVNALLLGDSALYLCASSLEHSSSYNEQFFGPGTRLTVL.

J is TRBJ1-1 and V is TRBV5-6; possible D gene TRBD1, 5 bases. The germline gives CDR1 SGHDT, CDR2 YYEEEE. The V end lost 0 bases, the J end lost 8 bases, and 20 bases lay between the germline ends. The CDR3 is 16 residues long. CDR3 loop: CASSLAVGGRGSEAFF. DNA of the CDR3: TGTGCCAGCAGCTTGGCCGTGGGGGGACGAGGCTCGGAAGCTTTCTTT.

This clonotype was found many times. V and J are TRBV10-3 and TRBJ2-1; 7 bases are a match to TRBD1. Germline values: CDR1 ENHRY, CDR2 SYGVKD. After removal of 10 bases from V and 5 bases from J, the junction contained 14 bases not matched to a gene. The length of the CDR3 is 15 residues. CDR3 sequence (DNA): TGTGCCACCGCGTTCCAAGACAGGGCCAACAATGAGCAGTTCTTC. It is translated as CATAFQDRANNEQFF.

In its sample, this clonotype was seen a few times. This chain connects TRBV2 to TRBJ2-7; D may be TRBD1 (5 bases). The CDR3 has 10 residues. Germline V gene lookup returns CDR1 SNHLY and CDR2 FYNNEI. V lost 8 bases, J lost 5 bases, and 7 bases lay in between. CDR3 nucleotides: TGTGCCAGCCAGGGTCACGAGCAGTACTTC. It encodes CASQGHEQYF. Full variable domain (missing parts from reference TRBV2 and TRBJ2-7): EPEVTQTPSHQVTQMGQEVILRCVPISNHLYFYWYRQILGQKVEFLVSFYNNEISEKSEIFDDQFSVERPDGSNFTLKIRSTKLEDSAMYFCASQGHEQYFGPGTRLTVT.

The chain combines TRBV30 with TRBJ1-4; D unresolved. CDR1 and CDR2 from the germline V gene are GTSNPN and SVGIG (reference sequence). V was shortened by 1 base and J by 2 bases, with 2 bases between the two germline ends. The CDR3 extends over 12 amino acids. This CDR3 reads CAWSGTNEKLFF. CDR3 DNA: TGTGCCTGGAGTGGCACTAATGAAAAACTGTTTTTT.

This clonotype was picked up a small number of times. The chain's CDR3 is CSAIAGARPEQFF. Here the CDR3 DNA reads TGCAGCGCTATCGCGGGGGCGCGGCCTGAGCAGTTCTTC. J is TRBJ2-1 and V is TRBV29-1; D might be TRBD2 (7 bases). The V end lost 7 bases, the J end lost 9 bases, and 19 bases lay between the germline ends. The CDR3 loop spans 13 amino acids. Germline loops: CDR1 SQVTM, CDR2 ANQGSEA.

The chain is built from TRBV28 and TRBJ1-2, with TRBD1 identical over 12 bases. CDR1 MDHEN and CDR2 SYDVKM come from the germline V gene. CDR3 size: 15 residues. The V segment lost 11 bases and the J segment 2 bases; nucleotides outside the gene matches: 9. The CDR3 coding sequence is TGTGCCGCGGAAGGGACAGGGGGCGGAAACTATGGCTACACCTTC. This codes for CAAEGTGGGNYGYTF.